The clone carrying this T cell receptor (beta chain) was seen a few times. Its antigen is not identified. These data come from a study of identical twins. Study results and limitations: Memory repertoires showed no such pattern, whereas abundant cord blood beta clonotypes carried fewer insertions. Sequences that were out-of-frame, alpha and twin-shared displayed an excess of low generation probability.

V lost 1 base and J lost 2, with 17 bases in between. CDR1 is LGHNA, CDR2 YNFKEQ, per germline. This CDR3 has 17 amino acids. A universal primer binding site was introduced by template switching. The final cDNA contained unique molecular identifiers. TCRdb reprocessed the 5' RACE reads with MiXCR, giving one entry per CDR3 protein. This table holds 310,000 or so distinct CDR3 sequences, roughly 10% found once. These data were also filed under a second study, of yellow fever vaccine responses in identical twins.

The source is a woman under 30 in good health. This chain links TRBV4-2 with TRBJ2-5; D is unclear. The source material was CD8+ T cells sorted from blood. The CDR3 sequence: CASSQVALTQTQETQYF. The CDR3 DNA reads TGTGCCAGCAGCCAAGTCGCCTTGACGCAAACTCAAGAGACCCAGTACTTC.